Below are 16 T cell receptor beta chains sequenced from a single sample in a study of T cells expressing NK-cell markers. TCRdb reanalyzed the 5' RACE reads, giving one entry per CDR3 protein sequence and no DNA. The sample data list roughly 450,000 distinct CDR3 sequences. Sample: blood T cells: a sorted CD56 or NKG2C T cell subset, CD4+ or CD8+ T cells, or bulk PBMC T cells (not recorded which). The origin of the receptors is a woman in her 50s in good health.

This chain joins TRBV18 and TRBJ2-5; the TRBD2 assignment by TCRdb is unverifiable without DNA. CDR3 length: 15 residues. Germline CDR1 reads KGHSH; CDR2 reads LQKENI. CDR3 sequence reads: CASSPSSGRTETQYF.

This rearrangement joins TRBV7-2 to TRBJ1-1; as DNA is missing, the TRBD1 call by TCRdb cannot be tested. Germline V gene sequence: CDR1 SGHTA, CDR2 FQGNSA. CDR3 length: 13 amino acids. CDR3 protein: CASSKKQGSEAFF.

The chain joins TRBV15 to TRBJ2-7; TCRdb selects TRBD2, and the lack of DNA leaves this call unchecked. From germline, CDR1 is LNHNV and CDR2 YYDKDF (reference sequence). The CDR3 spans 13 residues. CDR3 sequence: CATSEAAGYEQYF.

J is TRBJ2-6 and V is TRBV19; TCRdb picks TRBD1, but there is no DNA to check that call. In germline, CDR1 is LNHDA, CDR2 SQIVND (reference sequence). The CDR3 runs 15 residues. The chain's CDR3 is CASSFTGSGANVLTF.

CDR3: CASSRTGEGSYEQYF. The chain couples TRBV4-1 to TRBJ2-7; TCRdb's assignment of TRBD2 cannot be checked, as there is no DNA. The CDR3 loop spans 15 amino acids. Germline CDR1 is MGHRA and CDR2 is YSYEKL.

The chain is built from TRBV14 and TRBJ2-3; TCRdb outputs TRBD1, but without DNA this stays unchecked. The germline V gene has CDR1 SGHDN and CDR2 FVKESK. The CDR3 spans 16 residues. The chain's CDR3 is CASSQQTGYGKDTQYF.

This chain connects TRBV20-1 to TRBJ1-4. CDR3 length equals 13 residues. CDR1 is DFQATT, CDR2 SNEGSKA, per germline (reference sequence). CDR3: CSAIEGTNEKLFF.

The rearrangement joins TRBV5-1 to TRBJ1-2; the TCRdb D gene call, TRBD1, has no DNA to confirm it. Germline V gives CDR1 SGHRS, CDR2 YFSETQ. The CDR3 runs to 14 residues. This CDR3 reads CASSPTTGDHGYTF.

This rearrangement joins TRBV5-1 to TRBJ2-7; TCRdb's D call, TRBD2, is unchecked because there is no DNA. The CDR3 consists of 16 residues. Germline CDR1 reads SGHRS; CDR2 reads YFSETQ. The CDR3 region is CASSPAVAGKLYEQYF.

The rearrangement uses TRBV28 and TRBJ2-7; the D call from TCRdb, TRBD1, cannot be confirmed without DNA. CDR3 length: 12 amino acids. The germline V gene encodes CDR1 MDHEN and CDR2 SYDVKM. The CDR3 region is CAVRQGRAEQYF.

The genes are TRBV12-3 or TRBV12-4 and TRBJ2-3. There are 16 residues in the CDR3. CDR3: CASSLGLADRTDTQYF.

CDR3 sequence reads: CASRPSYWRSTDTQYF. V gene TRBV28 combines with J gene TRBJ2-3; TCRdb names TRBD2, which stays unverified in the absence of DNA. CDR1 is MDHEN and CDR2 is SYDVKM in the germline V gene. The CDR3 covers 16 residues.

The rearrangement joins TRBV10-3 to TRBJ2-2; TCRdb gives TRBD2 as the D gene, but with no DNA this cannot be confirmed. Germline V gives CDR1 ENHRY, CDR2 SYGVKD. This CDR3 comprises 20 residues. This chain's CDR3 is CAISEFSPRTSGTATGELFF.

V usage is TRBV6-5 and J usage is TRBJ2-1; the D call from TCRdb, TRBD2, cannot be confirmed without DNA. CDR3 length: 15 residues. Germline assignment: CDR1 MNHEY and CDR2 SVGAGI. The CDR3 region is CASSSPSGRAWEQFF.

The genes are TRBV29-1 and TRBJ2-4. CDR3 length equals 13 residues. The germline V gene encodes CDR1 SQVTM and CDR2 ANQGSEA. The CDR3 spells CSVTSGAKNIQYF.

This chain uses TRBV6-2 or TRBV6-3 with TRBJ2-7; checking the TCRdb D call of TRBD1 is not possible without DNA. The CDR3 consists of 14 residues. The V gene's germline CDR1 is MNHEY and CDR2 SVGEGT. CDR3 in amino acids: CASRRGQGVYEQYF.